This T cell receptor beta chain was profiled in a study of low-dose radiotherapy and immunotherapy resistance in tumors. Study background: Dosing for Cohort 2 consisted of 1 Gy per fraction every two weeks, reaching a total of 13 Gy over 26 weeks.

Inclusion covered patients whose advanced solid tumors lacked tumor-infiltrating lymphocytes. This CDR3 has 14 residues. The germline V and J ends were trimmed by 4 bases and 6 bases, with 13 bases remaining between them. Germline loops: CDR1 SGHNT, CDR2 YYREEE (reference sequence). TRAV- and TRBV-specific primers, spanning alpha and beta chains, primed first-strand cDNA. TCRs underwent 20 PCR cycles of amplification with a constant-region primer and V-primer adapter. The isolated mRNA underwent amplification through in vitro transcription. TCRdb processed the reads anew with MiXCR; each CDR3 protein has one entry. The table shows about 20,000 distinct CDR3 sequences, with 74% occurring only once.

V and J are TRBV5-4 and TRBJ2-2; a weak D match, TRBD1 (5 bases). The receptor was derived from a human donor with advanced metastatic prostate, ovarian, gallbladder or colorectal cancer (not recorded which). This table probably holds off-target reads from a library built for another chain. CDR3 DNA: TGTGCCAGCAGCCTTCAGGGCCCCCCCGGGGAGCTGTTTTTT. This encodes CASSLQGPPGELFF.